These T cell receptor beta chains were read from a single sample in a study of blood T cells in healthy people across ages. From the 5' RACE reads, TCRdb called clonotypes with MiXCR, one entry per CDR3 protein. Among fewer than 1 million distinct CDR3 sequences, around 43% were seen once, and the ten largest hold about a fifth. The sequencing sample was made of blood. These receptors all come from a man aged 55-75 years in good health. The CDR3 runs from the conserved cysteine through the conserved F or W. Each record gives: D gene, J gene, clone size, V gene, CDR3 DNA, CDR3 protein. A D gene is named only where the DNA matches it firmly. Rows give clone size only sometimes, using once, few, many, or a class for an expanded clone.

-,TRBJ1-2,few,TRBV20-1,TGCAGAGTAGTATTACGGGGGCTCGGCTATGGCTACACCTTC,CRVVLRGLGYGYTF
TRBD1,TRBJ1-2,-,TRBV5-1,TGCGCCAGCAGCTTGGCTGTACAGGGGTGTGGCTACACCTTC,CASSLAVQGCGYTF
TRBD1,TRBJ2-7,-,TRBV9,TGTGCCAGCAGCCCTGGGGACAGGGGGCACGAGCAGTACTTC,CASSPGDRGHEQYF
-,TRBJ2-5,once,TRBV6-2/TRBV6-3,TGTGCCAGCAGTTACTCGAATCCGGTGGCTGGGAATGAGCAGTACTTC,CASSYSNPVAGNEQYF
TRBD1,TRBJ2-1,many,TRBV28,TGTGCCAGCAGTGGGGACAGCCTGAACAATGAGCAGTTCTTC,CASSGDSLNNEQFF
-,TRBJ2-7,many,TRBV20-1,TGCAGTGCTAGACGTCGGCTAGCTTCCTACGAGCAGTACTTC,CSARRRLASYEQYF
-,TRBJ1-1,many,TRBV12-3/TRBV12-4,TGTGCCAGCAGTCCTCGACCGCGCGTTGGGACTGAAGCTTTCTTT,CASSPRPRVGTEAFF
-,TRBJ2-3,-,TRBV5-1,TGCGCCAGCAGCTCGATTCACCCGAGCACAGATACGCAGTATTTT,CASSSIHPSTDTQYF
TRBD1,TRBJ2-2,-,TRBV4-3,TGCGCCAGCAGCCAGGGACAGGGGGCCGGGGAGCTGTTTTTT,CASSQGQGAGELFF
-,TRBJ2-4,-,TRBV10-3,TGTGCCATCAGTGATGGGGTGGCTGAGCAGTACTTC,CAISDGVAEQYF
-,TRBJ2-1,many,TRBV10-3,TGTGCCATCAGTGAGATTAATTATGAGCAGTTCTTC,CAISEINYEQFF
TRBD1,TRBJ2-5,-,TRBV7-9,TGTGCCAGCAGCCCCCGTGGGGACAGGGGCCACCAAGAGACCCAGTACTTC,CASSPRGDRGHQETQYF
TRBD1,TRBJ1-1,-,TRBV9,TGTGCCAGCAGCGCTCAGGGGGCCCTATTGAACACTGAAGCTTTCTTT,CASSAQGALLNTEAFF
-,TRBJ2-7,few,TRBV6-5,TGTGCCAGCAGTGACAGGTCATTCTCCTACGAGCAGTACTTC,CASSDRSFSYEQYF
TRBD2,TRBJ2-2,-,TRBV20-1,TGCAGTGCTAGAGACCCTCGGGGGGGGACGAACACCGGGGAGCTGTTTTTT,CSARDPRGGTNTGELFF
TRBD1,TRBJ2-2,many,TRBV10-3,TGTGCCATCAGACCCCGGGACAGGGGATTTAGGACCGGGGAGCTGTTTTTT,CAIRPRDRGFRTGELFF
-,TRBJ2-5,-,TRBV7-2,TGTGCCACCTCCCGGCAGGCCAACCAAGAGACCCAGTACTTC,CATSRQANQETQYF
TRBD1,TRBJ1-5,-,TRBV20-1,TGCAGTGCTAGGGACAGGGAGGTTCAGCCCCAGCATTTT,CSARDREVQPQHF
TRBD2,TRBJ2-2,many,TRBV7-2,TGTGCCAGCAGCTTAGGATGGACTAGTGTGACCGGGGAGCTGTTTTTT,CASSLGWTSVTGELFF
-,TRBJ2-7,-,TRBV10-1,TGCGCCAGCAGTGAGTCCCAGGGACCTTACTACGAGCAGTACTTC,CASSESQGPYYEQYF
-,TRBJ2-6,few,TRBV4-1,TGCGCCAGCAGCCAAGTAAGGACTGGGGCCAACGTCCTGACTTTC,CASSQVRTGANVLTF
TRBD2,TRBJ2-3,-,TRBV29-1,TGCAGCGTTGACCTTGGACTAGCCGGGGATACGCAGTATTTT,CSVDLGLAGDTQYF
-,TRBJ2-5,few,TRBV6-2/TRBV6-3,TGTGCCAGCAGTATGGGAGAGACCCAGTACTTC,CASSMGETQYF
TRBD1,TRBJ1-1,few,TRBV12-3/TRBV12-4,TGTGCCAGCAGCCCCTCAGGGGGGAACACTGAAGCTTTCTTT,CASSPSGGNTEAFF
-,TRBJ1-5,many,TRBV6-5,TGTGCCAGCAGCCAAAACACCGCTCGTCCCCAGCATTTT,CASSQNTARPQHF
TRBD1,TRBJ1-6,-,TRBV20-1,TGCAGTGCTAGGACCGGGACAGATAATTCACCCCTCCACTTT,CSARTGTDNSPLHF
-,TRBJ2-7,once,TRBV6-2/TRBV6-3,TGTGCCAGCAGTTACTCCCCCGAGCGAGTCCTCCCCTACGAGCAGTACTTC,CASSYSPERVLPYEQYF
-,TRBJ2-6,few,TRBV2,TGTGCCAGCAGTTCCGAAAGTACTGGGGCCAACGTCCTGACTTTC,CASSSESTGANVLTF
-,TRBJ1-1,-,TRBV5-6,TGTGCCAGCAGCTTGGTGGCGCGGGACCGATCGAACACTGAAGCTTTCTTT,CASSLVARDRSNTEAFF
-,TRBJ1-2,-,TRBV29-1,TGCAGCGTCGGCCCGGAGGCGGAAGGCTACACCTTC,CSVGPEAEGYTF
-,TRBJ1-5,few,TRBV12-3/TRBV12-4,TGTGCCAGCAGTTCGGGACTGCAAAATCAGCCCCAGCATTTT,CASSSGLQNQPQHF
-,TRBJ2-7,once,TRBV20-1,TGCAGTGCTAGAGATCTGGAACAGGGGGGGCGGCTGCAGTACTTC,CSARDLEQGGRLQYF
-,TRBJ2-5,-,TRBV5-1,TGCGCCAGCAGCTTTAGGCGGACCTTCCAAGAGACCCAGTACTTC,CASSFRRTFQETQYF
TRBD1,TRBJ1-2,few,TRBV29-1,TGCAGCGGCGAACATTTTCCGGGACAGGGAATGAGAGGCTACACCTTC,CSGEHFPGQGMRGYTF
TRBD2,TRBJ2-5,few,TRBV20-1,TGCAGTGCTAAGGCGGGGGGGCAAGAGACCCAGTACTTC,CSAKAGGQETQYF
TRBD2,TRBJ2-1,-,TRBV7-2,TGTGCCAGCAGCTTAGCAGCGCCTATTGCTAGCGGGGAGAATGAGCAGTTCTTC,CASSLAAPIASGENEQFF
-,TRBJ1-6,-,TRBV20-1,TGCAGTGCTAGAGATTGGGCGTTGAATTCACCCCTCCACTTT,CSARDWALNSPLHF
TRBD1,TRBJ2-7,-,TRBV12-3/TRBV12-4,TGTGCCAGCAGTTTCGGACAGGGTTTTCACAATGAGCAGTACTTC,CASSFGQGFHNEQYF
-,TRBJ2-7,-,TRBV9,TGTGCCAGCAGCGTAGGGAACAGGGAAGACGAGCAGTACTTC,CASSVGNREDEQYF
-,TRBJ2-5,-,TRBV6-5,TGTGCCAGCAGTCCCCAACCGGCTAGCGCCCAGTACTTC,CASSPQPASAQYF